This T cell receptor (beta chain) was sequenced for a study of a mutant IDH1 vaccine in newly diagnosed glioma. Study information: Patients had eight vaccinations, in weeks 1, 3, 5, 7, 11, 15, 19 and 23. Vaccines began 4-6 weeks after radiotherapy alone, or with temozolomide cycles. Earlier therapy was either radiotherapy, temozolomide, or both, and most got both.

Measured with immunoSEQ multiplex PCR; TCRdb has only the in-frame clones, and not every one. The table includes about 58,000 clones, roughly four fifths detected once. Time point of the sample: week 5, during vaccination. Topical imiquimod accompanied each vaccine dose, which consisted of 300 ug of mutant IDH1 20-mer peptide. As for this clone: Its antigen is not known.

Germline CDR1 is LGHNA and CDR2 is YNFKEQ. Trimming took 0 bases from V and 9 from J, leaving 20 bases between them. The CDR3 is made up of 16 amino acids. This specimen was PBMCs, taken from a glioma patient whose treatment included an IDH1 peptide vaccine. The sequence came from a woman between 45 and 65 years old with glioma. The V and J genes are TRBV4-2 and TRBJ1-1; TRBD1 is a possible D gene (5 bases). CDR3 DNA sequence: TGTGCCAGCAGCCAAGATGGCGACGTCGGGGGGGAGCAAGCTTTCTTT. It specifies CASSQDGDVGGEQAFF.